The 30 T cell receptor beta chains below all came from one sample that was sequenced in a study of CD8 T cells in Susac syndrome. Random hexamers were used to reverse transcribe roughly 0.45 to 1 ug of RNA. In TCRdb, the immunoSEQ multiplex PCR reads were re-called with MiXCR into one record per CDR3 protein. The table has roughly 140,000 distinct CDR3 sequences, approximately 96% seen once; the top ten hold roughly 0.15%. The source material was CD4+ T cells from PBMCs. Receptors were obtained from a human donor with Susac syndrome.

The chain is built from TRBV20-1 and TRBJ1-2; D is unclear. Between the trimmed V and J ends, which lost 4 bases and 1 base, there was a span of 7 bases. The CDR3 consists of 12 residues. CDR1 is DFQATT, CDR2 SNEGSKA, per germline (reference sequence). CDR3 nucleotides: TGCAGTGCTACCCCAGATAACTATGGCTACACCTTC. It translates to CSATPDNYGYTF.

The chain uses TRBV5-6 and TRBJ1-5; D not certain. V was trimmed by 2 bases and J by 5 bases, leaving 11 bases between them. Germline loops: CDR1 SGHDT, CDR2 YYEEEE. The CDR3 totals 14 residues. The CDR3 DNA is TGTGCCAGCAGCTTCGGCACAGAATATCAGCCCCAGCATTTT. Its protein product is CASSFGTEYQPQHF.

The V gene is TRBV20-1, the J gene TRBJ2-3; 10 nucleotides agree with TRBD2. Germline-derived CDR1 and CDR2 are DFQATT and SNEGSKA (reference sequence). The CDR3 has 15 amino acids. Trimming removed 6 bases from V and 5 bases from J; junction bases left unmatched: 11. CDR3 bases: TGCAGTGCATCAAGCGGGACTAGCGAAGAAGATACGCAGTATTTT. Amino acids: CSASSGTSEEDTQYF.

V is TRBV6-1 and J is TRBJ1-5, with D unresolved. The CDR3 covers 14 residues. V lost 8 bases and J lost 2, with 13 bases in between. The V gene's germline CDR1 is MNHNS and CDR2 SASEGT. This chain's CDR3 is CASGASWGNQPQHF. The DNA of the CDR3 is TGTGCCAGCGGAGCGTCGTGGGGCAATCAGCCCCAGCATTTT.

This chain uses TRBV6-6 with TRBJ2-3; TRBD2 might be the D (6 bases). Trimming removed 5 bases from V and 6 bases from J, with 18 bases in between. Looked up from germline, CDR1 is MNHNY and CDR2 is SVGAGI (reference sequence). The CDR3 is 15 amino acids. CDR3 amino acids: CASSLHSGSGDTQYF. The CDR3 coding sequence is TGTGCCAGCAGTCTACATTCAGGGAGCGGGGATACGCAGTATTTT.

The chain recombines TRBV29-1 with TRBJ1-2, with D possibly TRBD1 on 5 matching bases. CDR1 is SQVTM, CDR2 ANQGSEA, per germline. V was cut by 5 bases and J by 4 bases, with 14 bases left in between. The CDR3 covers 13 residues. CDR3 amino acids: CSVTGALVYGYTF. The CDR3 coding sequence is TGCAGCGTTACAGGAGCCCTTGTCTATGGCTACACCTTC.

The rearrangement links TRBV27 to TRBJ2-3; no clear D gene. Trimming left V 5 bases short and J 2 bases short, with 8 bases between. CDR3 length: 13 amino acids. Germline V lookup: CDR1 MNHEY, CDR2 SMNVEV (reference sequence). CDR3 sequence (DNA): TGTGCCAGCAGTCTACGACTCACAGATACGCAGTATTTT. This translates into CASSLRLTDTQYF.

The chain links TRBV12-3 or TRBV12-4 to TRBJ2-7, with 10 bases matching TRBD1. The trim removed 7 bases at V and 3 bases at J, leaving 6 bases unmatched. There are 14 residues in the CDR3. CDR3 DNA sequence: TGTGCCAGCAAGCGGGGACAGGGGAGCTACGAGCAGTACTTC. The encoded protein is CASKRGQGSYEQYF.

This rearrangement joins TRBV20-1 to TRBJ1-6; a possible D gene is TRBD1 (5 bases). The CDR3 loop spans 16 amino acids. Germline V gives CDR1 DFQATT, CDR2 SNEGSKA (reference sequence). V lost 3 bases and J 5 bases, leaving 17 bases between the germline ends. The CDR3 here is CSASSLVQGNNSPLHF. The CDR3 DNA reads TGCAGTGCTAGTAGTCTCGTCCAGGGCAATAATTCACCCCTCCACTTT.

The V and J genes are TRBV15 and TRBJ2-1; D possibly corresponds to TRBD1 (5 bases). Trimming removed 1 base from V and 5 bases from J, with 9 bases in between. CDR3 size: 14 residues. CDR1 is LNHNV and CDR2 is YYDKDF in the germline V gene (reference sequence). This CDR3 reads CATSRVTANNEQFF. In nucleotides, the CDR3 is TGTGCCACCAGCAGAGTGACAGCTAACAATGAGCAGTTCTTC.

The CDR3 reads CASSPSGGASYEQYF. The CDR3 coding sequence is TGTGCCAGCAGCCCTAGCGGGGGGGCAAGTTACGAGCAGTACTTC. This chain joins TRBV3-1 and TRBJ2-7; TRBD2 aligns across 12 bases. Trimming removed 4 bases from V and 4 bases from J; junction bases left unmatched: 5. The germline V gene has CDR1 LGHDT and CDR2 YNNKEL (reference sequence). CDR3 size: 15 residues.

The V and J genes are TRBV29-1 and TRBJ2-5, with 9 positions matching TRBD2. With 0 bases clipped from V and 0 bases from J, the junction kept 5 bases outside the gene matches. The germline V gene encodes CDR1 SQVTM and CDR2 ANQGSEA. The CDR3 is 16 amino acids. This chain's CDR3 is CSVEDSLAGNQETQYF. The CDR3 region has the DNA TGCAGCGTTGAAGATTCCCTAGCGGGGAACCAAGAGACCCAGTACTTC.

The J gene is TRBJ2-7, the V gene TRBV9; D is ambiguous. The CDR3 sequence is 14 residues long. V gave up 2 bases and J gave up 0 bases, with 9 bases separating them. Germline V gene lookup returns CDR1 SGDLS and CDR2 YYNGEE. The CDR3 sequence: CASSVFQFSYEQYF. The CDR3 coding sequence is TGTGCCAGCAGCGTCTTCCAATTCTCCTACGAGCAGTACTTC. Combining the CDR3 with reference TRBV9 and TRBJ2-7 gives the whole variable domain DSGVTQTPKHLITATGQRVTLRCSPRSGDLSVYWYQQSLDQGLQFLIQYYNGEERAKGNILERFSAQQFPDLHSELNLSSLELGDSALYFCASSVFQFSYEQYFGPGTRLTVT.

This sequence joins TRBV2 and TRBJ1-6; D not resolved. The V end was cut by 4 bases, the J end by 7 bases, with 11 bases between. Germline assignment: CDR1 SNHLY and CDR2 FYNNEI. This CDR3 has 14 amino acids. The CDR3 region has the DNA TGTGCCAGCAGTGTAACAGTCGAGAATTCACCCCTCCACTTT. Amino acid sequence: CASSVTVENSPLHF. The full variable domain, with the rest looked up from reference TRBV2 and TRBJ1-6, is EPEVTQTPSHQVTQMGQEVILRCVPISNHLYFYWYRQILGQKVEFLVSFYNNEISEKSEIFDDQFSVERPDGSNFTLKIRSTKLEDSAMYFCASSVTVENSPLHFGNGTRLTVT.

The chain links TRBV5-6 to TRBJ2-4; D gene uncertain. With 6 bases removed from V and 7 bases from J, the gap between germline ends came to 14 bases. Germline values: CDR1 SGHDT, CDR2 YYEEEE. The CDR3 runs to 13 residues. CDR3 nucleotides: TGTGCCAGCACCTATAGACTTGGGAACATTCAGTACTTC. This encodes CASTYRLGNIQYF.

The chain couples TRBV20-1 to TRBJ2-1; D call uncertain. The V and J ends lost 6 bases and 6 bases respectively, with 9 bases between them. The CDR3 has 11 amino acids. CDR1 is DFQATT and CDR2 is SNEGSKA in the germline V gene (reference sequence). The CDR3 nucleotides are TGCAGTGCCACAGCCTTCAATGAGCAGTTCTTC. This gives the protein CSATAFNEQFF.

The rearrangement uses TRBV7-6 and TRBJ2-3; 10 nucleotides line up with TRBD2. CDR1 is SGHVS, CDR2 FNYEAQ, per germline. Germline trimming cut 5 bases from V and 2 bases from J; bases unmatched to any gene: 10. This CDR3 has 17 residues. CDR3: CASSQSILAGFTDTQYF. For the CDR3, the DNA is TGTGCCAGCAGCCAATCAATACTAGCGGGGTTCACAGATACGCAGTATTTT.

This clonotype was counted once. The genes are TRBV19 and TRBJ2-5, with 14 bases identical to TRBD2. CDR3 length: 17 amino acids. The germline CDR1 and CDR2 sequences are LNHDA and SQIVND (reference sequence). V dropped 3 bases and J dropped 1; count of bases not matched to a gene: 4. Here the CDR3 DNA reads TGTGCCAGTAGTATCCTAGGACTAGCGGGGGGCCAAGAGACCCAGTACTTC. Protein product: CASSILGLAGGQETQYF.

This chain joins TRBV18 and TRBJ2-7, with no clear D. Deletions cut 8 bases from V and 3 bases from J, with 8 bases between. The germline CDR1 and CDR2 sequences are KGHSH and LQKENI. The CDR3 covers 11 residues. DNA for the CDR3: TGTGCCAGCCGCGGCTACTACGAGCAGTACTTC. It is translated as CASRGYYEQYF.

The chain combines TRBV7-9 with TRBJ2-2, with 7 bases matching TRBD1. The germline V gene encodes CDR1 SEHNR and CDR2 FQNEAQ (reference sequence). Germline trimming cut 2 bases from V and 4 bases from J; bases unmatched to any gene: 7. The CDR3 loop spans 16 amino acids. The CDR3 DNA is TGTGCCAGCAGCTTAATACAGGGGCCTCTCACCGGGGAGCTGTTTTTT. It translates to CASSLIQGPLTGELFF.

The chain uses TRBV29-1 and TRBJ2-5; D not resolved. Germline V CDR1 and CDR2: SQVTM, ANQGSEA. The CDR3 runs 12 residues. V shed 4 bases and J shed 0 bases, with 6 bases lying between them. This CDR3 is CSVVFNQETQYF. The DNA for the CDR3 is TGCAGCGTTGTGTTCAACCAAGAGACCCAGTACTTC.

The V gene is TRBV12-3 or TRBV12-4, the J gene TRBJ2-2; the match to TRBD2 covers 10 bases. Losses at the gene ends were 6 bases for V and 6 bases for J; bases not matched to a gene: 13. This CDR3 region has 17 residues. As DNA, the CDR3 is TGTGCCAGCAGCCTATCAGGAGCGGGGGGGCCCGCCGGGGAGCTGTTTTTT. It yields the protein CASSLSGAGGPAGELFF.

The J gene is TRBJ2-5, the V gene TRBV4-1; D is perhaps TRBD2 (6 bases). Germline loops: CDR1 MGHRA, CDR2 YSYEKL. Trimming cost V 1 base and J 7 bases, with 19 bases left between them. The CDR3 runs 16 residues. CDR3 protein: CASSQGSGTPPGTQYF. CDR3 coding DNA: TGCGCCAGCAGCCAAGGATCGGGGACTCCGCCGGGGACCCAGTACTTC.

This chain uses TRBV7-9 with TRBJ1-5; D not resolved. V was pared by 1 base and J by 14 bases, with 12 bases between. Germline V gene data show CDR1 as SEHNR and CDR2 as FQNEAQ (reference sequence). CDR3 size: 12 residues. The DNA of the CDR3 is TGTGCCAGCAGCTTAGATCATCGTCCCGAGCATTTT. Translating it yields CASSLDHRPEHF.

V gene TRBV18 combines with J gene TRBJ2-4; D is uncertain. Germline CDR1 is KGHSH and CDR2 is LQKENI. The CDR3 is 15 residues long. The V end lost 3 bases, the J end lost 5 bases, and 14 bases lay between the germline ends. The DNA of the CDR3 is TGTGCCAGCTCACCGCGGACGGGTGACCAAAACATTCAGTACTTC. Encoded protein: CASSPRTGDQNIQYF.

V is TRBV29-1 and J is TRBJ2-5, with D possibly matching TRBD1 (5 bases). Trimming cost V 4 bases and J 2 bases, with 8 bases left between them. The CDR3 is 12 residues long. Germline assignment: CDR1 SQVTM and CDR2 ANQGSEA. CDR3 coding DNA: TGCAGCGTTGTGCGGACACAAGAGACCCAGTACTTC. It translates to CSVVRTQETQYF.

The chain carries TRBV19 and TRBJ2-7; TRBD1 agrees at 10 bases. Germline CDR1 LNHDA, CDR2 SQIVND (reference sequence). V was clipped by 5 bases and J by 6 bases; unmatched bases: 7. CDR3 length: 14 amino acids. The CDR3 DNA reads TGTGCCAGTAGTCTCTCGGGACAGGGGTTCGAGCAGTACTTC. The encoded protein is CASSLSGQGFEQYF.

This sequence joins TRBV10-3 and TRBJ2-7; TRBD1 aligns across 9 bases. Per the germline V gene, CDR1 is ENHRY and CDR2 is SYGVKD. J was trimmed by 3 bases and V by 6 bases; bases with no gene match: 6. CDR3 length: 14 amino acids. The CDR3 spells CAIRVGTGSYEQYF. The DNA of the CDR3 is TGTGCCATCAGGGTCGGGACAGGGAGCTACGAGCAGTACTTC.

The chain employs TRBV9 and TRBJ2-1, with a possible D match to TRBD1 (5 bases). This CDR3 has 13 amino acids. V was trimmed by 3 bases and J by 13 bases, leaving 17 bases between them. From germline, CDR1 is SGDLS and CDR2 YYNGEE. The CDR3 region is CASSATVGAAQFF. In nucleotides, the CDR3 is TGTGCCAGCAGCGCCACCGTAGGGGCCGCTCAGTTCTTC.

The CDR3 sequence is CASSQDLAGLGNEQFF. As DNA, the CDR3 is TGCGCCAGCAGCCAAGATCTGGCAGGGCTAGGCAATGAGCAGTTCTTC. The chain joins TRBV4-3 to TRBJ2-1, with a possible D match to TRBD1 (5 bases). The germline gives CDR1 LGHNA, CDR2 YSLEER. Trimming took off 0 bases at V and 6 bases at J, with 15 bases between the two ends. CDR3 length: 16 amino acids.